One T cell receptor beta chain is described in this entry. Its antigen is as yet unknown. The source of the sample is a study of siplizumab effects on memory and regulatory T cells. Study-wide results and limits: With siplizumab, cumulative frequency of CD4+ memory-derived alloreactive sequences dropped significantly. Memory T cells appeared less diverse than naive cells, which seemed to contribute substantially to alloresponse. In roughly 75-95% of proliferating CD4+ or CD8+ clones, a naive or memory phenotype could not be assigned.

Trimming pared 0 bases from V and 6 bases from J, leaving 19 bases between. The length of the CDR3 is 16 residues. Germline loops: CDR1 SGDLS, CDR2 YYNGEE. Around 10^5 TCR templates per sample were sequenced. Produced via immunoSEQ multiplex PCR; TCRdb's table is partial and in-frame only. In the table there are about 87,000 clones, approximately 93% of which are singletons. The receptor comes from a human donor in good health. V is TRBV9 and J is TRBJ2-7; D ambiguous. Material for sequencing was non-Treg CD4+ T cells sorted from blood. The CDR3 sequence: CASSVGSQAAPSEQYF. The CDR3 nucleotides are TGTGCCAGCAGCGTAGGGTCCCAGGCAGCTCCCTCCGAGCAGTACTTC.